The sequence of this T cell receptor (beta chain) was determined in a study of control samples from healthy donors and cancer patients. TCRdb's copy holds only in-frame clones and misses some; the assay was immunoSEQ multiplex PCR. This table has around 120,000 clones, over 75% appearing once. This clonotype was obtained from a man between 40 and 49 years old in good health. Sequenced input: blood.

CDR3 coding DNA: TGTGCCAGCAGTACGACGCCCAACACTGAAGCTTTCTTT. Amino acids: CASSTTPNTEAFF. This sequence joins TRBV28 and TRBJ1-1; D uncertain. The length of the CDR3 is 13 residues. CDR1 is MDHEN and CDR2 is SYDVKM in the germline V gene. Trimming left V 5 bases short and J 2 bases short, with 9 bases between.